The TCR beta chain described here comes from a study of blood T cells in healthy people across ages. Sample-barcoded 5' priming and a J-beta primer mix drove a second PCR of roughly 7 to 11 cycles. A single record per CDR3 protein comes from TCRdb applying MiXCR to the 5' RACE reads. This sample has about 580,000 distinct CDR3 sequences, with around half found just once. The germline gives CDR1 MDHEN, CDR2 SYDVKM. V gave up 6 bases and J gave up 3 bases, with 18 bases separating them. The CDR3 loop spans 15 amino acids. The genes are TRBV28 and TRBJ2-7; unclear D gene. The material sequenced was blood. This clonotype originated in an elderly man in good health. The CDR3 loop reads CASSHRGSTLYEQYF. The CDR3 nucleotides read TGTGCCAGCAGCCACCGTGGGTCAACCCTCTACGAGCAGTACTTC. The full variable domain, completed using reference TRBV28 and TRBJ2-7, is DVKVTQSSRYLVKRTGEKVFLECVQDMDHENMFWYRQDPGLGLRLIYFSYDVKMKEKGDIPEGYSVSREKKERFSLILESASTNQTSMYLCASSHRGSTLYEQYFGPGTRLTVT.